Following are 10 T cell receptor beta chains from one sample sequenced in a study of T cells in Graves' hyperthyroidism and ophthalmopathy. What was amplified from RNA transcripts were TCR beta CDR3 regions. HTBI primers were used for first-round RT-PCR of the TCR CDR3. TCRdb analysed the multiplex PCR reads with MiXCR anew, one entry per CDR3 protein. The sample comprises some 360,000 distinct CDR3 sequences, 14% of which are singletons, and roughly 11% rests with the top ten. The specimen sequenced was blood. The receptors here all came from a woman in her sixties or seventies with Graves' hyperthyroidism.

This clonotype was seen many times. The chain links TRBV30 to TRBJ1-4, with 9 bases lining up with TRBD1. Looked up from germline, CDR1 is GTSNPN and CDR2 is SVGIG (reference sequence). The CDR3 runs to 15 residues. Trimming removed 3 bases from V and 5 bases from J; junction bases left unmatched: 7. DNA for the CDR3: TGTGCCTGGAGCCACTCCGGGACAGGGAATGAAAAACTGTTTTTT. Its translation: CAWSHSGTGNEKLFF.

This clonotype was seen at least ten times. The chain recombines TRBV15 with TRBJ1-3; D is unresolved. The germline CDR1 and CDR2 sequences are LNHNV and YYDKDF (reference sequence). V dropped 0 bases and J dropped 8 bases, with 17 bases sitting between them. The CDR3 runs to 16 residues. CDR3 nucleotides: TGTGCCACCAGCAGAGAGCCACCACCCTACGGGGACACCATATATTTT. Its translation is CATSREPPPYGDTIYF.

This clonotype was observed many times. The rearrangement uses TRBV6-6 and TRBJ1-2; no definite D call. With 0 bases removed from V and 7 bases from J, the gap between germline ends came to 6 bases. This CDR3 contains 12 residues. CDR1 is MNHNY, CDR2 SVGAGI, per germline (reference sequence). CDR3 in amino acids: CASSYSEAGYTF. CDR3 sequence (DNA): TGTGCCAGCAGTTACTCGGAGGCTGGCTACACCTTC.

This clonotype was seen at least ten times. The genes are TRBV3-1 and TRBJ2-5; the match to TRBD2 covers 7 bases. Germline assignment: CDR1 LGHDT and CDR2 YNNKEL (reference sequence). There are 13 residues in the CDR3. V lost 4 bases, J lost 4 bases, and 3 bases stayed unmatched. The CDR3 sequence: CASSRGLGETQYF. The CDR3, as DNA: TGTGCCAGCAGCCGCGGACTAGGAGAGACCCAGTACTTC.

This clonotype was picked up a small number of times. This chain uses TRBV13 with TRBJ2-4; D remains unclear. The germline CDR1 and CDR2 sequences are PRHDT and FYEKMQ (reference sequence). V was pared by 3 bases and J by 0 bases, with 6 bases between. This CDR3 region has 14 residues. The CDR3 loop reads CASSLRLAKNIQYF. As DNA, the CDR3 is TGTGCCAGCAGCTTGAGACTAGCCAAAAACATTCAGTACTTC.

The chain joins TRBV18 to TRBJ2-5; D remains ambiguous. The germline gives CDR1 KGHSH, CDR2 LQKENI. Trimming pared 4 bases from V and 5 bases from J, leaving 11 bases between. This CDR3 spans 13 amino acids. The CDR3 DNA reads as TGTGCCAGCTCACAACGGAGCCAGGAGACCCAGTACTTC. It translates to CASSQRSQETQYF.

There are a few counts of this clonotype. CDR3 residues: CASSSYRAGTGELFF. For the CDR3, the DNA is TGTGCCAGCAGTTCGTACAGGGCGGGCACCGGGGAGCTGTTTTTT. V and J are TRBV6-5 and TRBJ2-2; tentatively, D is TRBD1 (6 bases). V dropped 4 bases and J dropped 4 bases, with 13 bases sitting between them. CDR1 MNHEY and CDR2 SVGAGI come from the germline V gene. The CDR3 covers 15 residues.

The genes are TRBV7-9 and TRBJ2-1; the D gene is possibly TRBD2 (5 bases). Germline CDR1 reads SEHNR; CDR2 reads FQNEAQ (reference sequence). The CDR3 is made up of 15 amino acids. V was shortened by 5 bases and J by 1 base, with 12 bases between the two germline ends. For the CDR3, the DNA is TGTGCCAGCAGCCCTCGGAGGAGGTCCTACAATGAGCAGTTCTTC. Its protein product is CASSPRRRSYNEQFF.

This clonotype was recorded many times. This chain links TRBV6-5 with TRBJ1-2; D is ambiguous. Germline V gene data show CDR1 as MNHEY and CDR2 as SVGAGI. The CDR3 has 13 amino acids. V lost 3 bases, J lost 4 bases, and 9 bases lay in between. CDR3 nucleotides: TGTGCCAGCAGTTATGGGCTAGCCTATGGCTACACCTTC. Encoded protein: CASSYGLAYGYTF.

This clonotype was seen many times. The rearrangement links TRBV5-1 to TRBJ2-1; D is possibly TRBD2 (5 bases). The CDR3 has 13 amino acids. With 4 bases removed from V and 9 bases from J, the gap between germline ends came to 14 bases. The germline CDR1 and CDR2 sequences are SGHRS and YFSETQ. This CDR3 is CASSRSEGVEQFF. The CDR3 DNA reads as TGCGCCAGCAGCCGATCAGAGGGCGTTGAGCAGTTCTTC.